These T cell receptor beta chains were read from a single sample in a study of cytomegalovirus exposure and HLA in healthy donors. This table comes from immunoSEQ multiplex PCR, and its TCRdb copy is limited to in-frame clones, with some not included. The table shows 100,000 to 150,000 clones, with approximately 79% occurring only once. Sequencing used PBMCs. All receptors derive from a male donor in good health and CMV-seronegative. Both conserved end residues are part of each CDR3. Each record gives: J gene, clone size, V gene, D gene, CDR3 DNA, CDR3 protein. A D gene is named only where the DNA matches it firmly. Where a row states a size, it is once, few, many or the class of an expanded clone; other rows omit it.

>TRBJ1-2|-|TRBV6-5|-
TGTGCCAGCAGTTACTCTCAGAACTATGGCTACACCTTC
CASSYSQNYGYTF
>TRBJ1-2|-|TRBV29-1|TRBD1
TGCAGCGTCCGGGACAGGGGGTTAATTCCGGTAGGCTACACCTTC
CSVRDRGLIPVGYTF
>TRBJ1-3|few|TRBV6-5|-
TGTGCCAGCAGTTACGGCAGGGCTGGAAACACCATATATTTT
CASSYGRAGNTIYF
>TRBJ2-3|-|TRBV27|-
TGTGCCAGCAGTTTATCCGGTGACTTCACAGATACGCAGTATTTT
CASSLSGDFTDTQYF
>TRBJ2-3|once|TRBV9|TRBD2
TGTGCCAGCAGCGTAGATGTCGGGGGGGCCGTAGATACGCAGTATTTT
CASSVDVGGAVDTQYF
>TRBJ1-3|few|TRBV10-3|-
TGTGCCATCAGTGCGGACGGGGGGGGAAACACCATATATTTT
CAISADGGGNTIYF
>TRBJ1-2|-|TRBV11-2|-
TGTGCCAGCAGCCAGGGGCCCAATAACTATGGCTACACCTTC
CASSQGPNNYGYTF
>TRBJ2-2|-|TRBV7-2|-
TGTGCCAGCAGCTTACACGGGACATCCCGGCTGTTTTTT
CASSLHGTSRLFF
>TRBJ1-6|-|TRBV2|TRBD1
TGTGCCAGCAGTGTCCCACCCCGGACAGGGCGGTCACCCCTCCACTTT
CASSVPPRTGRSPLHF
>TRBJ1-2|-|TRBV30|TRBD1
TGTGCCTGGGCGACAGGGGGCCGGGGCTACACCTTC
CAWATGGRGYTF
>TRBJ2-1|-|TRBV9|TRBD2
TGTGCCAGCAGCGTAAATGGGGGGGATGAGCAGTTCTTC
CASSVNGGDEQFF
>TRBJ2-1|-|TRBV30|TRBD1
TGTGCCTGCGTCCGGGACAGGGGAGGCAATGAGCAGTTCTTC
CACVRDRGGNEQFF
>TRBJ1-1|few|TRBV7-9|-
TGTGCCAGCAGCTTCGACAGTCCTGAAGCTTTCTTT
CASSFDSPEAFF
>TRBJ2-5|-|TRBV7-2|-
TGTGCCAGCAGCCCAGCGATGGAGACCCAGTACTTC
CASSPAMETQYF
>TRBJ2-1|-|TRBV19|TRBD2
TGTGCCAGTAGGGAGCGGGGGACCAATGAGCAGTTCTTC
CASRERGTNEQFF
>TRBJ2-1|-|TRBV5-1|-
TGCGCCAGCAGCGTGGACAGCAGCTCCTACAATGAGCAGTTCTTC
CASSVDSSSYNEQFF
>TRBJ2-1|once|TRBV9|TRBD1
TGTGCCAGCAGCCTCGAGGGGACAGGGGATGAGCAGTTCTTC
CASSLEGTGDEQFF
>TRBJ2-1|-|TRBV7-9|TRBD2
TGTGCCAGCAGCTCCGCTCTAGCGGGGGCTTACAATGAGCAGTTCTTC
CASSSALAGAYNEQFF
>TRBJ1-4|-|TRBV5-5|TRBD1
TGTGCCAGCAGCTACTCCGGGACAGTAGGGGAAAAACTGTTTTTT
CASSYSGTVGEKLFF